What follows is one TCR beta chain and its context. The germline V gene has CDR1 SGHRS and CDR2 YFSETQ. The CDR3 runs 16 residues. Trimming cost V 2 bases and J 5 bases, with 17 bases left between them. The data stem from a study of blood T cell repertoires in COVID-19. Study-wide background: The United States, Italy and Spain provided the acute and convalescent COVID-19 samples. The cDNA or gDNA used as material had been derived from T cells, B-cell-depleted T cells, or PBMCs.

Per the authors' pipeline: Estimation of nucleated cell counts relied on the amplification of reference gene primers. Clones were sequenced by immunoSEQ multiplex PCR, and TCRdb holds only the in-frame ones, with some missing. V, J and clone size were drawn from that table, and D and trimming were deduced from the DNA. The top ten clones hold about 1% of a sample with 79,000 or so clones, about nine tenths of them seen once. Sequencing was carried out using peripheral blood. V is TRBV5-1 and J is TRBJ2-1; weak D call: TRBD1 (7 bases). The source of this sequence is a human donor in a cohort sampled during active COVID-19. Written as DNA, the CDR3 is TGCGCCAGCAGCTTCAGGGGGTCTAGCGCCAACAATGAGCAGTTCTTC. Translated: CASSFRGSSANNEQFF.